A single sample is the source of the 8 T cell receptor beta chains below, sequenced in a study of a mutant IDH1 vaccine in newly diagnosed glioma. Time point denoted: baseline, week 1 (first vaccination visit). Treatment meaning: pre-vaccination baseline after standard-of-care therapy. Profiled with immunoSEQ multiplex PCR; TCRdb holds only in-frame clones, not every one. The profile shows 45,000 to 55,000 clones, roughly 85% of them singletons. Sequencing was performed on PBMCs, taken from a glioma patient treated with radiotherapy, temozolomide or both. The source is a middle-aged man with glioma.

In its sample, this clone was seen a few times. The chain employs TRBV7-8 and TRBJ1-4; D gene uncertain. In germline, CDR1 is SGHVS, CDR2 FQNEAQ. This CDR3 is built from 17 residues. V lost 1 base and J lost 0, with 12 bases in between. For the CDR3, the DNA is TGTGCCAGCAGCTTAGGTATGAGGAAGGCAACTAATGAAAAACTGTTTTTT. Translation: CASSLGMRKATNEKLFF.

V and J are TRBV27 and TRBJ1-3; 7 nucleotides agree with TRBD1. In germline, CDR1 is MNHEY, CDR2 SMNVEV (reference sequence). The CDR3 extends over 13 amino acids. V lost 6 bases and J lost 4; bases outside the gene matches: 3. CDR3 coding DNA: TGTGCCAGCAGGATGACAGGGGGAAACACCATATATTTT. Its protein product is CASRMTGGNTIYF.

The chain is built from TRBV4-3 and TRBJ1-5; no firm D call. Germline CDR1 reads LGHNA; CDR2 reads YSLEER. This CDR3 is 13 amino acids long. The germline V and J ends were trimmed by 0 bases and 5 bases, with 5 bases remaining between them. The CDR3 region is CASSQDIDQPQHF. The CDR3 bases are TGCGCCAGCAGCCAAGACATCGATCAGCCCCAGCATTTT.

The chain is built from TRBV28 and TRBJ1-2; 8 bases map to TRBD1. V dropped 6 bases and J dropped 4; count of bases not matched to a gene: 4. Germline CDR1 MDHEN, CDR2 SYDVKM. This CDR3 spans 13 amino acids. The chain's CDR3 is CASSYGQGYGYTF. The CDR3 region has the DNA TGTGCCAGCAGCTACGGACAGGGCTATGGCTACACCTTC.

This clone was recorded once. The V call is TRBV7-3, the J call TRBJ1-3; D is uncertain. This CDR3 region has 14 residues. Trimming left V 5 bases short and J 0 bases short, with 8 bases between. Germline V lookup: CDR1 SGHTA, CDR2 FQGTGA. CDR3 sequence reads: CASSDGSSGNTIYF. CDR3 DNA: TGTGCCAGCAGCGATGGAAGCTCTGGAAACACCATATATTTT.

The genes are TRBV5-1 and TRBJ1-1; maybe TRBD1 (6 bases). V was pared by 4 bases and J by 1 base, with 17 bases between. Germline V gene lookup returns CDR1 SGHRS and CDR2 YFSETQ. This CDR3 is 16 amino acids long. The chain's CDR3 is CASSPERGRGNTEAFF. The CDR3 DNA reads TGCGCCAGCAGCCCAGAGCGGGGCAGGGGGAACACTGAAGCTTTCTTT.

The CDR3 region is CASSAPTPGLAVYEQYF. Written as DNA, the CDR3 is TGCGCCAGCAGTGCCCCCACGCCGGGACTAGCAGTCTACGAGCAGTACTTC. The chain is built from TRBV10-1 and TRBJ2-7, with 9 bases lining up with TRBD2. CDR1 and CDR2 from the germline V gene are WNHNN and SYGVQD (reference sequence). Trimming at V came to 4 bases and at J to 3 bases, leaving 13 bases not matched to a gene. The CDR3 contains 17 residues.

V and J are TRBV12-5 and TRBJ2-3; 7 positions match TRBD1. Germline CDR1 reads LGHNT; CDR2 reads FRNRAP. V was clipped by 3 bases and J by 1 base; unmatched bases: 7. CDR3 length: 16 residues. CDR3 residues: CASGFTGTERTDTQYF. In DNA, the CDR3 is TGTGCTAGTGGTTTCACAGGGACAGAACGCACAGATACGCAGTATTTT.